One sample yielded the 17 T cell receptor beta chains listed below, sequenced in a study of blood T cells in healthy people across ages. A sample-barcoded 5' primer and a J-beta primer mix were used in a second PCR of roughly 6 to 11 cycles. A single record per CDR3 protein comes from TCRdb applying MiXCR to the 5' RACE reads. The sample includes around 1,700,000 distinct CDR3 sequences, roughly 27% of them seen just once. The material sequenced was blood. The receptors originated from a woman in her twenties or thirties in good health.

This chain connects TRBV12-3 or TRBV12-4 to TRBJ1-1; TRBD1 is a possible D gene (5 bases). This CDR3 region has 14 residues. Trimming cost V 6 bases and J 5 bases, with 16 bases left between them. The CDR3 is CASSSIDRRTEAFF. Here the CDR3 DNA reads TGTGCCAGCAGCTCCATTGACAGAAGGACTGAAGCTTTCTTT.

This clonotype came up a few times. The chain employs TRBV2 and TRBJ2-3; D uncertain. Germline loops: CDR1 SNHLY, CDR2 FYNNEI. V was clipped by 3 bases and J by 2 bases, with 9 bases between them. The CDR3 runs to 14 residues. The CDR3 here is CASSDFLYTDTQYF. The CDR3 DNA follows: TGTGCCAGCAGTGACTTCCTCTACACAGATACGCAGTATTTT.

At least ten counts were recorded for this clonotype. The chain links TRBV10-3 to TRBJ2-5; 9 bases agree with TRBD2. The V gene end was trimmed by 3 bases and the J gene end by 4 bases; junction bases not matched to a gene: 9. The CDR3 totals 16 residues. The germline V gene has CDR1 ENHRY and CDR2 SYGVKD. CDR3 residues: CAISDPGGRAGETQYF. CDR3 in DNA: TGTGCCATCAGTGATCCAGGCGGGAGGGCTGGAGAGACCCAGTACTTC.

This clonotype has only a few counts. J is TRBJ2-1 and V is TRBV5-5; TRBD1 aligns across 9 bases. J was trimmed by 2 bases and V by 5 bases; bases with no gene match: 17. The CDR3 is made up of 19 amino acids. The germline V gene encodes CDR1 SGHKS and CDR2 YYEKEE (reference sequence). The CDR3 loop reads CASSYTGQGTFKTYNEQFF. The CDR3 DNA is TGTGCCAGCAGTTACACTGGACAGGGGACCTTTAAGACCTACAATGAGCAGTTCTTC.

This clonotype was seen only a few times. The chain recombines TRBV12-3 or TRBV12-4 with TRBJ1-1; perhaps TRBD1 as D (6 bases). V lost 6 bases to trimming and J lost 8 bases, with 16 bases between them. The CDR3 sequence is 13 residues long. The chain's CDR3 is CASSRRLTGEAFF. In DNA, the CDR3 is TGTGCCAGCAGCCGTCGACTGACAGGCGAAGCTTTCTTT.

This clonotype was counted only a few times. The chain has TRBV3-1 and TRBJ1-2; D is undetermined. The V gene's germline CDR1 is LGHDT and CDR2 YNNKEL (reference sequence). The CDR3 consists of 13 residues. V was pared by 1 base and J by 8 bases, with 11 bases between. In DNA, the CDR3 is TGTGCCAGCAGCCAAGGTGTCGAGGGAGGCTACACCTTC. It specifies CASSQGVEGGYTF.

As for this clonotype: Relative to the germline gene, one junction end is altered; a read error may explain this. V gene TRBV9 combines with J gene TRBJ2-7, with 9 bases aligning to TRBD2. CDR3 length: 15 residues. Looked up from germline, CDR1 is SGDLS and CDR2 is YYNGEE. The DNA for the CDR3 is TGTGCCAGCAGCGTACTAGCGGGAAACTCCTCCGAGCAGTACTTC. This encodes CASSVLAGNSSEQYF.

There are a few counts of this clonotype. This rearrangement joins TRBV27 to TRBJ1-1; the D is unclear. Germline CDR1 is MNHEY and CDR2 is SMNVEV (reference sequence). The CDR3 contains 13 residues. V dropped 0 bases and J dropped 4 bases, with 6 bases sitting between them. The CDR3 region has the DNA TGTGCCAGCAGTTTATCTGGGCTCACTGAAGCTTTCTTT. Its translation is CASSLSGLTEAFF.

This clonotype was seen ten or more times. The J gene is TRBJ2-7, the V gene TRBV7-9; either TRBD1 or TRBD2 may supply D (5 bases each). CDR1 is SEHNR and CDR2 is FQNEAQ in the germline V gene (reference sequence). The ends were cut back, 5 bases at V and 6 bases at J, with 8 bases in the middle. This CDR3 is 11 amino acids long. As DNA, the CDR3 is TGTGCCAGCAGCCCAGGGAGCGAGCAGTACTTC. It encodes CASSPGSEQYF.

This chain uses TRBV12-3 or TRBV12-4 with TRBJ1-2; 7 bases agree with TRBD1. Trimming removed 3 bases from V and 5 bases from J; junction bases left unmatched: 6. This CDR3 comprises 14 residues. The CDR3 nucleotides read TGTGCCAGCAGTTTTGCACAGGGGAGATATGGCTACACCTTC. Amino acids: CASSFAQGRYGYTF.

Only a few counts were recorded for this clonotype. CDR3: CASSPTGGGYTEAFF. Written as DNA, the CDR3 is TGTGCCAGCAGCCCCACAGGTGGGGGGTACACTGAAGCTTTCTTT. The chain couples TRBV7-9 to TRBJ1-1; TRBD1 might be the D (5 bases). V was cut by 5 bases and J by 3 bases, with 16 bases left in between. Germline V CDR1 and CDR2: SEHNR, FQNEAQ (reference sequence). This CDR3 comprises 15 residues.

This sequence joins TRBV6-5 and TRBJ2-1; 7 bases agree with TRBD2. The CDR3 is made up of 13 amino acids. The V and J ends lost 0 bases and 8 bases, in that order; junction bases with no gene match: 1. CDR1 and CDR2 from the germline V gene are MNHEY and SVGAGI. The CDR3 DNA follows: TGTGCCAGCAGTTACTCGGGGAGGGATGAGCAGTTCTTC. It specifies CASSYSGRDEQFF.

This clonotype was counted only a few times. The chain recombines TRBV7-2 with TRBJ2-1, with 12 bases lining up with TRBD2. Per germline, CDR1 SGHTA and CDR2 FQGNSA. CDR3 size: 18 residues. V lost 4 bases, J lost 4 bases, and 11 bases stayed unmatched. This chain's CDR3 is CASSSLPGTSGRYNEQFF. Here the CDR3 DNA reads TGTGCCAGCAGCTCGCTCCCCGGGACTAGCGGGCGATACAATGAGCAGTTCTTC.

V gene TRBV27 combines with J gene TRBJ1-2; D unresolved. With 5 bases removed from V and 8 bases from J, the gap between germline ends came to 15 bases. Germline V gene lookup returns CDR1 MNHEY and CDR2 SMNVEV (reference sequence). CDR3 size: 13 residues. The CDR3 sequence is CASSPVSLSGYTF. Written as DNA, the CDR3 is TGTGCCAGCAGTCCTGTATCTCTCTCGGGCTACACCTTC.

The CDR3 spells CASSQARRMLWNQPQHF. The CDR3, as DNA: TGTGCCAGCAGTCAAGCCCGACGGATGTTGTGGAATCAGCCCCAGCATTTT. The gene calls are TRBV12-3 or TRBV12-4 and TRBJ1-5; no reliable D call. The V and J ends lost 5 bases and 4 bases respectively, with 21 bases between them. CDR3 size: 17 residues.

With regard to this clonotype: This may stem from a read error, because a much larger clone lies one nucleotide away. The chain couples TRBV6-4 to TRBJ2-1; 14 bases are a match to TRBD2. The CDR3 consists of 15 residues. The ends lost 10 bases at V and 9 bases at J; junction bases unmatched: 11. CDR1 is MRHNA, CDR2 SNTAGT, per germline. The DNA for the CDR3 is TGTGCCAACTCCCGACTAGCGGGGGGGATTGGTGAGCAGTTCTTC. Translated, it gives CANSRLAGGIGEQFF.

The chain has TRBV7-2 and TRBJ2-1; 11 bases are a match to TRBD2. Looked up from germline, CDR1 is SGHTA and CDR2 is FQGNSA. The ends lost 5 bases at V and 3 bases at J; junction bases unmatched: 9. CDR3 length: 17 amino acids. The CDR3 sequence is CASSPNPGLADYNEQFF. The CDR3 DNA sequence: TGTGCCAGCAGCCCAAATCCGGGACTAGCGGACTACAATGAGCAGTTCTTC.